Listed here are 13 T cell receptor beta chains from one sample, sequenced in a study of CD8 T cells in Susac syndrome. Random hexamers were used to reverse transcribe about 0.45 to 1 ug of RNA. TCRdb called the immunoSEQ multiplex PCR reads again in MiXCR, with one record for every CDR3 protein. The table records about 300,000 distinct CDR3 sequences, approximately 91% of them present only once. Sequencing used CD8+ T cells from PBMCs. The receptors stem from a human donor with multiple sclerosis.

The CDR3 nucleotides read TGTGCCAGCAGCCCCCGCACGCTTTACCAAGAGACCCAGTACTTC. This translates into CASSPRTLYQETQYF. The rearrangement joins TRBV11-2 to TRBJ2-5; D ambiguous. The CDR3 runs 15 residues. Looked up from germline, CDR1 is SGHAT and CDR2 is FQNNGV. The V end lost 5 bases, the J end lost 0 bases, and 13 bases lay between the germline ends.

This rearrangement joins TRBV29-1 to TRBJ1-1; D may be TRBD1 (5 bases). Per the germline V gene, CDR1 is SQVTM and CDR2 is ANQGSEA. The CDR3 is 11 amino acids. Trimming removed 5 bases from V and 10 bases from J, with 14 bases in between. This chain's CDR3 is CSVLRLGAAFF. CDR3 DNA: TGCAGCGTTCTACGACTTGGGGCAGCTTTCTTT.

The J gene is TRBJ1-1, the V gene TRBV30, with TRBD1 matching 7 bases. Germline V gene lookup returns CDR1 GTSNPN and CDR2 SVGIG (reference sequence). The CDR3 runs 13 residues. Losses at the gene ends were 4 bases for V and 3 bases for J; bases not matched to a gene: 5. DNA for the CDR3: TGTGCCTGGATCGCCGACAGGGACACTGAAGCTTTCTTT. Protein: CAWIADRDTEAFF.

The chain uses TRBV28 and TRBJ2-2; possibly TRBD1 or TRBD2 for D (5 bases each). The CDR3 totals 15 residues. V gave up 5 bases and J gave up 6 bases, with 16 bases separating them. The germline V gene encodes CDR1 MDHEN and CDR2 SYDVKM. CDR3 bases: TGTGCCAGCAGTCCCCCGACAGCCGGGGCCGGGGAGCTGTTTTTT. This encodes CASSPPTAGAGELFF.

The chain combines TRBV10-3 with TRBJ2-4, with TRBD2 matching 12 bases. With V trimmed by 6 bases and J by 8 bases, 8 bases remained unmatched. Germline V gene sequence: CDR1 ENHRY, CDR2 SYGVKD. The CDR3 length is 15 residues. CDR3 protein: CAISPSGGGLDIQYF. For the CDR3, the DNA is TGTGCCATCAGCCCTAGCGGGGGGGGCTTGGACATTCAGTACTTC.

V is TRBV20-1 and J is TRBJ1-1; D is possibly TRBD1 (5 bases). Per the germline V gene, CDR1 is DFQATT and CDR2 is SNEGSKA (reference sequence). The V and J ends lost 5 bases and 3 bases respectively, with 16 bases between them. The CDR3 has 14 residues. The CDR3 coding sequence is TGCAGTGCTCCCTGGGGCAGGGCGTACACTGAAGCTTTCTTT. It codes for CSAPWGRAYTEAFF.

The chain uses TRBV9 and TRBJ2-3; 8 positions match TRBD2. CDR3 size: 15 residues. Germline V gene sequence: CDR1 SGDLS, CDR2 YYNGEE. V lost 3 bases to trimming and J lost 0 bases; unmatched junction nucleotides: 3. CDR3 region: CASSGSSGSTDTQYF. CDR3 sequence (DNA): TGTGCCAGCAGCGGGTCTAGCGGGAGCACAGATACGCAGTATTTT.

On this clonotype: Sequence at one end of the junction differs from germline and may be a read error. The chain recombines TRBV6-6 with TRBJ2-1; 8 bases are shared with TRBD2. The CDR3 spans 16 residues. Germline CDR1 reads MNHNY; CDR2 reads SVGAGI (reference sequence). The CDR3 sequence is CASSYSRLAPNPIRSF. The CDR3 DNA sequence: TGTGCCAGCAGTTATAGCAGACTAGCGCCTAACCCTATCCGGAGCTTC.

The chain recombines TRBV20-1 with TRBJ2-5; 7 nucleotides match TRBD1. This CDR3 contains 12 residues. Germline CDR1 reads DFQATT; CDR2 reads SNEGSKA (reference sequence). Unmatched junction bases numbered 4, after V lost 4 bases and J lost 5 bases. This CDR3 is CSANRGWETQYF. In nucleotides, the CDR3 is TGCAGTGCTAACAGGGGATGGGAGACCCAGTACTTC.

The rearrangement joins TRBV5-4 to TRBJ2-1; D is ambiguous. The CDR3 loop spans 11 amino acids. Trimming removed 4 bases at V and 5 bases at J, with 4 bases between. Germline V CDR1 and CDR2: SGHNT, YYREEE (reference sequence). The CDR3 loop is CASSKDNEQFF. The CDR3 DNA is TGTGCCAGCAGCAAGGACAATGAGCAGTTCTTC.

The chain carries TRBV4-1 and TRBJ2-1; D perhaps matches TRBD1 (5 bases). Germline-derived CDR1 and CDR2 are MGHRA and YSYEKL. CDR3 length: 13 amino acids. V gave up 4 bases and J gave up 5 bases, with 9 bases separating them. CDR3 bases: TGCGCCAGCAGCCTAGTACAGGACAATGAGCAGTTCTTC. Protein sequence: CASSLVQDNEQFF.

Written as DNA, the CDR3 is TGCAGTGCCCCAGCTGGGGGGGCGTTCAACTATGGCTACACCTTC. Translated, it gives CSAPAGGAFNYGYTF. The rearrangement uses TRBV20-1 and TRBJ1-2; D may be TRBD1 (6 bases). Germline V gives CDR1 DFQATT, CDR2 SNEGSKA (reference sequence). The length of the CDR3 is 15 residues. V lost 6 bases and J lost 2, with 19 bases in between.

The V and J genes are TRBV29-1 and TRBJ2-7, with TRBD2 identical over 8 bases. Germline lookup yields CDR1 SQVTM and CDR2 ANQGSEA. The CDR3 length is 12 residues. The V segment lost 3 bases and the J segment 4 bases; nucleotides outside the gene matches: 2. CDR3 nucleotides: TGCAGCGTTGACAGCGGGAGTTACGAGCAGTACTTC. This sequence encodes CSVDSGSYEQYF.